This T cell receptor beta chain comes out of a study of OX40 agonist ivuxolimab in advanced cancers. Across the study: Around 40% of patients had received prior checkpoint inhibitor therapy. Three dose-escalation patients had partial responses: one with hepatocellular carcinoma and two with cutaneous melanoma. Study outcomes and limitations: Antigens targeted by the expanded peripheral T cells were not determined.

Exclusion applied to patients with autoimmune disease history or systemic immunosuppression. V lost 8 bases and J lost 0; bases outside the gene matches: 10. Germline V gene sequence: CDR1 MDHEN, CDR2 SYDVKM. CDR3 size: 16 residues. As concerns this clone: Its target is not known.

Sequencing used immunoSEQ multiplex PCR; TCRdb keeps in-frame clones, though not all of them. Among about 110,000 clones listed, roughly 90% were seen once. This receptor was taken from an adult with an advanced solid tumor such as melanoma, head and neck, liver or kidney cancer. This sequence joins TRBV28 and TRBJ2-5, with TRBD1 matching 9 bases. The specimen comprised CD4+ or CD8+ T cells sorted from blood, sampled in a trial of the OX40 agonist ivuxolimab. The CDR3 protein is CASSEEDRGDQETQYF. The CDR3 coding sequence is TGTGCCAGCTCCGAAGAGGACAGGGGAGACCAAGAGACCCAGTACTTC.